This T cell receptor (beta chain) was recorded in a study of vaccination and CD4 T cells after COVID-19. For the study at large: From HCoV-229E, HCoV-OC43, HCoV-NL63 and SARS-CoV-2, overlapping spike peptides were used to stimulate the cells. Findings and caveats of the study: Although the median of SARS-CoV-2-reactive clonotypes rose from around 19 to 38, the change was not significant.

Regarding this clonotype: The target antigen is unknown.

Treatment: roughly 11-day PBMC culture with coronavirus spike peptide pools or control peptides (ViraFEST assay). Every well contained approximately 2 million PBMCs, which were grown with approximately 10 IU/ml IL-2 and 9 to 10 ug/ml peptide pools. Scientists ran DNA taken from cultured CD4+ T cells through the Oncomine TCR Beta short-read assay for sequencing. One entry per CDR3 protein results from TCRdb running MiXCR on the PCR reads. Of around 11,000 distinct CDR3 sequences in the sample, approximately 80% were seen once. CDR3 size: 15 residues. Trimming removed 4 bases at V and 3 bases at J, with 13 bases between. Germline V gene data show CDR1 as MNHEY and CDR2 as SVGEGT.

This TCR derives from a human donor who had recovered from COVID-19. The genes are TRBV6-2 or TRBV6-3 and TRBJ2-1, with D tentatively TRBD1 or TRBD2 (5 bases each). The sample comprised CD4+ T cells from blood, cultured in vitro. The CDR3 protein is CASSLRGRDYNEQFF. In DNA, the CDR3 is TGTGCCAGCAGTTTACGGGGCCGGGACTACAATGAGCAGTTCTTC.